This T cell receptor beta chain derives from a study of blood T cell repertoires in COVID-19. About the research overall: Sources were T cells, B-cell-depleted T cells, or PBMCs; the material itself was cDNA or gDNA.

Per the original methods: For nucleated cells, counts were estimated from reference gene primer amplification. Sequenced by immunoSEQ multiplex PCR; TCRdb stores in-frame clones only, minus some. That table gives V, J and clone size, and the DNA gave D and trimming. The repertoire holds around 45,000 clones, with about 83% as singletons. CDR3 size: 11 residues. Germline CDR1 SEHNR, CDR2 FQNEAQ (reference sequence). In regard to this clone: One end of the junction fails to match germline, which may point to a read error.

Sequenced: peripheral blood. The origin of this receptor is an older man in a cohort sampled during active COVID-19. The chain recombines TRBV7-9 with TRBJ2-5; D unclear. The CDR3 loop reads CASSKLTPRHF. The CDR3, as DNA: TGTGCCAGCAGCAAATTGACACCGCGCCACTTC. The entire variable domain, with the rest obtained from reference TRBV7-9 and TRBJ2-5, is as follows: DTGVSQNPRHKITKRGQNVTFRCDPISEHNRLYWYRQTLGQGPEFLTYFQNEAQLEKSRLLSDRFSAERPKGSFSTLEIQRTEQGDSAMYLCASSKLTPRHFGPGTRLLVL.